The 3 T cell receptor beta chains below come from one sample, sequenced in a study of T-cell reconstitution after alpha-beta-depleted transplantation in children. Unique molecular identifiers featured in how the TCRbeta library was prepared. TCRdb passed the PCR reads through MiXCR, listing each CDR3 protein once. This table holds over 400,000 distinct CDR3 sequences, approximately 12% found once. The sequences come from PBMCs from the stem cell graft donor, collected from the stem cell graft. The receptors stem from a human donor who donated a stem cell graft to a child with combined immunodeficiency.

The gene calls are TRBV12-3 or TRBV12-4 and TRBJ1-1, with TRBD1 matching 8 bases. The CDR3 sequence is 14 residues long. The V gene end was trimmed by 4 bases and the J gene end by 4 bases; junction bases not matched to a gene: 5. In DNA, the CDR3 is TGTGCCAGCAGTTACAGGGGGGGCGGCACTGAAGCTTTCTTT. Its protein product is CASSYRGGGTEAFF.

This rearrangement joins TRBV18 to TRBJ2-5, with TRBD1 as a possible D gene (6 bases). Deletions cut 4 bases from V and 5 bases from J, with 17 bases between. Germline V gene lookup returns CDR1 KGHSH and CDR2 LQKENI. This CDR3 contains 15 residues. CDR3 DNA sequence: TGTGCCAGCTCACTGACTTCAGGGGATGCGGAGACCCAGTACTTC. Translating it yields CASSLTSGDAETQYF.

The chain couples TRBV20-1 to TRBJ2-1; perhaps TRBD2 as D (5 bases). The V end lost 0 bases, the J end lost 10 bases, and 7 bases lay between the germline ends. CDR3 length equals 11 residues. From germline, CDR1 is DFQATT and CDR2 SNEGSKA (reference sequence). For the CDR3, the DNA is TGCAGTGCTAGAGATAAGCGGGAGCAGTTCTTC. Its protein is CSARDKREQFF.